A single T cell receptor (beta chain) is shown here with its context. The antigen remains undetermined. Germline V lookup: CDR1 SNHLY, CDR2 FYNNEI. The germline V and J ends were trimmed by 8 bases and 0 bases, with 13 bases remaining between them. This CDR3 spans 15 amino acids. These data come from a study of Ad26.COV2.S vaccination and SARS-CoV-2 variants. Study as a whole: Once, or twice with 56 days between doses, Ad26.COV2.S was given intramuscularly.

Stated treatment: roughly 18 received Ad26.COV2.S at low or high dose, single or two shots; a few received placebo; per-sample allocation not given. Sampling was done on day 63 after the first vaccine or placebo injection. The assay was immunoSEQ multiplex PCR, and TCRdb's table has in-frame clones only and misses some. This table holds some 400,000 clones, approximately 89% found once. Findings of the study overall: Spike-specific TCR breadth was greater in vaccine than placebo recipients.

The chain links TRBV2 to TRBJ2-2; TRBD2 might be the D (5 bases). This sequence was found in a person between 18 and 65 years old who received the Ad26.COV2.S COVID-19 vaccine or a placebo. The starting material was peripheral blood, obtained in a trial of Ad26.COV2.S vaccine versus placebo. CDR3 region: CASQNGGTNTGELFF. The CDR3 bases are TGTGCCAGCCAGAACGGAGGCACGAACACCGGGGAGCTGTTTTTT.